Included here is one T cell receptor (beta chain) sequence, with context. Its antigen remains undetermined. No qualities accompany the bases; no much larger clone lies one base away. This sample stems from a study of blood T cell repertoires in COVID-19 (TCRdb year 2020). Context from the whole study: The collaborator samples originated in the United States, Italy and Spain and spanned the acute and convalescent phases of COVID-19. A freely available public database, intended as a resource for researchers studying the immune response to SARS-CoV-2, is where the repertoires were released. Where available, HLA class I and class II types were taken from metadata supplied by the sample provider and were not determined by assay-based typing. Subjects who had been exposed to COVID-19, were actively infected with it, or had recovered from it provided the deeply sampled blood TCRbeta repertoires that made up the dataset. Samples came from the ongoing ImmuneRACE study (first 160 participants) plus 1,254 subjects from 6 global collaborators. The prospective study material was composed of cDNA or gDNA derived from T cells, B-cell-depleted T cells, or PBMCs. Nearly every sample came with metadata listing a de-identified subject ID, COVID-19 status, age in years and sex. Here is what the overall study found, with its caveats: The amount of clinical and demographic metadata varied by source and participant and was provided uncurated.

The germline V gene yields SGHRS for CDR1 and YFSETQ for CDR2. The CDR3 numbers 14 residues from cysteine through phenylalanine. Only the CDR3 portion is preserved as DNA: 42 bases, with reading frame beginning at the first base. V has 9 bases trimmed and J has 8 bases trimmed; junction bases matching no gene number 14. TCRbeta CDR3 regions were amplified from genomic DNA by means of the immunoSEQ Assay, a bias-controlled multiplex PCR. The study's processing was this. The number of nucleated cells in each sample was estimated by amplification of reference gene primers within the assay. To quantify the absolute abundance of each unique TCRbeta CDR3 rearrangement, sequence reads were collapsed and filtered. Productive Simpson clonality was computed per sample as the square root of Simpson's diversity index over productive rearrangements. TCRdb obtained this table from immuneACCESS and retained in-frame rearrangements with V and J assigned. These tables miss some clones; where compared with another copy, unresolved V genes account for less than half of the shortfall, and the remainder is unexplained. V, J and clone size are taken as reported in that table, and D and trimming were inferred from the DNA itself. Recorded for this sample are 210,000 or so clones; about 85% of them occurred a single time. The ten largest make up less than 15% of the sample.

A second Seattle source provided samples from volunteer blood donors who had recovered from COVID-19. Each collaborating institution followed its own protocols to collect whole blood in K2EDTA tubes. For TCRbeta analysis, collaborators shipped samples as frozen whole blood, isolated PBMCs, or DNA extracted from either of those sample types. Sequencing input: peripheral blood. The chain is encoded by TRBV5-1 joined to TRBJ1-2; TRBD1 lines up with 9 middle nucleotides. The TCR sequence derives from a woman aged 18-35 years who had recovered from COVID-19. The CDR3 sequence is CATTTGGTLSGYTF. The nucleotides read TGCGCCACTACGACAGGGGGGACTCTTAGCGGCTACACCTTC.